This T cell receptor beta chain derives from a study of T cell responses to AZD1222 COVID-19 vaccine. The study's findings and limits: Among AZD1222 vaccinees, only six were seropositive at baseline. Clonal diversity was possibly underestimated, and the donors were mostly white British, with more females.

Assay used: immunoSEQ multiplex PCR; TCRdb lists only in-frame clones, some missing. The sample has almost 95,000 clones; less than 85% are singletons. Comments on this clone: The antigen remains unidentified.

V lost 2 bases, J lost 0 bases, and 11 bases lay in between. Per germline, CDR1 MNHNS and CDR2 SASEGT. The length of the CDR3 is 16 residues. The rearrangement joins TRBV6-1 to TRBJ1-3; D ambiguous. The sample in question was peripheral blood, obtained 28 days after the second AZD1222 dose. The sequence derives from an adult who received the AZD1222 COVID-19 vaccine. The CDR3 sequence: CASSERKGSSGNTIYF. CDR3 nucleotide sequence: TGTGCCAGCAGTGAACGTAAAGGCAGCTCTGGAAACACCATATATTTT.